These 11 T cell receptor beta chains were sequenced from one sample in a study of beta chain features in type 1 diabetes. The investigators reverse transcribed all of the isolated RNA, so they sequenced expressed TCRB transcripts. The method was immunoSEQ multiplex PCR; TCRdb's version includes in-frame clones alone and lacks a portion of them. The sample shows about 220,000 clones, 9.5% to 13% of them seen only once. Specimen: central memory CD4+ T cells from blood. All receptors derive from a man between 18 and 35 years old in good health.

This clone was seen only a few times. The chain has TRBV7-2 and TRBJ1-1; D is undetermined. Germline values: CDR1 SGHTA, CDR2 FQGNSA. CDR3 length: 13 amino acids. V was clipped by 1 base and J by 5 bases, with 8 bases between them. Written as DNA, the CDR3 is TGTGCCAGCAGCTTAGAAGGTTTGACTGAAGCTTTCTTT. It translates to CASSLEGLTEAFF.

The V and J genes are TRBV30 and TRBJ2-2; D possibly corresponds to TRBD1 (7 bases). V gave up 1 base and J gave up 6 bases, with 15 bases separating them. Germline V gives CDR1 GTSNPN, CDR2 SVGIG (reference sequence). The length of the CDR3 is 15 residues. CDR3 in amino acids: CAWSGAGGFPGELFF. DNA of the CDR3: TGTGCCTGGAGTGGAGCAGGGGGGTTCCCCGGGGAGCTGTTTTTT. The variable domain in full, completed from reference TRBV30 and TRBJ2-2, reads SQTIHQWPATLVQPVGSPLSLECTVEGTSNPNLYWYRQAAGRGLQLLFYSVGIGQISSEVPQNLSASRPQDRQFILSSKKLLLSDSGFYLCAWSGAGGFPGELFFGEGSRLTVL.

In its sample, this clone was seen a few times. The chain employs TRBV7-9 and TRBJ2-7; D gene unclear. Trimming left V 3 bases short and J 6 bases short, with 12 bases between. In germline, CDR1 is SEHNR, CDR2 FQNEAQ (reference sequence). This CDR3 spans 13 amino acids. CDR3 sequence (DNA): TGTGCCAGCAGCTTCGGGCAGATGGGCGAGCAGTACTTC. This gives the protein CASSFGQMGEQYF.

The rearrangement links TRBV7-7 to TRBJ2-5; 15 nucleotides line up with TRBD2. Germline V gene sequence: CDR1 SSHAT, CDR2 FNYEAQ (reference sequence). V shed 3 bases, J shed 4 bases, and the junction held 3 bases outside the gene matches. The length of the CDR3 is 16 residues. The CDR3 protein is CASSLGLAGGSETQYF. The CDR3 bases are TGTGCCAGCAGCTTGGGACTAGCGGGAGGTTCAGAGACCCAGTACTTC.

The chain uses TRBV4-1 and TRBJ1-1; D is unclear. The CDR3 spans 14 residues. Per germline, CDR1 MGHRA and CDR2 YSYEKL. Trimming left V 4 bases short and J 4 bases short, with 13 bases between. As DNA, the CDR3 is TGCGCCAGCAGCCGGGGAGGTTCGAGCACTGAAGCTTTCTTT. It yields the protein CASSRGGSSTEAFF.

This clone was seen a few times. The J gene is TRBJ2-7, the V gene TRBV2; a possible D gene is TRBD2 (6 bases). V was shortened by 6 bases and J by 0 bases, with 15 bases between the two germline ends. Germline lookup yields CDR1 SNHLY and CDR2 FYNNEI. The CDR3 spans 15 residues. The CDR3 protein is CASRRGLASSYEQYF. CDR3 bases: TGTGCCAGCAGAAGGGGACTGGCAAGCTCCTACGAGCAGTACTTC. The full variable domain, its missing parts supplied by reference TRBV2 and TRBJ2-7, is EPEVTQTPSHQVTQMGQEVILRCVPISNHLYFYWYRQILGQKVEFLVSFYNNEISEKSEIFDDQFSVERPDGSNFTLKIRSTKLEDSAMYFCASRRGLASSYEQYFGPGTRLTVT.

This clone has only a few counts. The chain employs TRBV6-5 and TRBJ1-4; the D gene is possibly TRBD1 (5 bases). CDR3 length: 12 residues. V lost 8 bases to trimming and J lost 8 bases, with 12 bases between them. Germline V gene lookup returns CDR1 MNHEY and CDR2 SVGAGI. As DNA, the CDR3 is TGTGCCAGCCAGGGCATGACGGAAAAACTGTTTTTT. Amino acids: CASQGMTEKLFF.

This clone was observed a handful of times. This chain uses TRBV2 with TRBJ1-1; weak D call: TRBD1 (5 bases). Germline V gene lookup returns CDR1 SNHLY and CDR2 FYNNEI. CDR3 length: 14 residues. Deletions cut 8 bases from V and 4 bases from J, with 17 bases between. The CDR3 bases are TGTGCCAGCCATTCAAGGGGCATGGTCACTGAAGCTTTCTTT. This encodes CASHSRGMVTEAFF.

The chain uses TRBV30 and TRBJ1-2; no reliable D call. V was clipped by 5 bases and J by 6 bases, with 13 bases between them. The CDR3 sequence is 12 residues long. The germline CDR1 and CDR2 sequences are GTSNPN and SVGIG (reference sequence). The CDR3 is CAWSNPFNGYTF. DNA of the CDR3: TGTGCCTGGTCCAACCCGTTTAATGGCTACACCTTC.

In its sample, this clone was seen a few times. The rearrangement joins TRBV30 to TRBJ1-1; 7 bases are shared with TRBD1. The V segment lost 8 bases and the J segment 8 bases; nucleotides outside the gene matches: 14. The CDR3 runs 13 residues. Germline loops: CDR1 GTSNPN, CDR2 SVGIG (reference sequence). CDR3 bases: TGTGCCAGAGGCGGGACAGAGCCTCGCGAAGCTTTCTTT. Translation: CARGGTEPREAFF. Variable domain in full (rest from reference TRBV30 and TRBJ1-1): SQTIHQWPATLVQPVGSPLSLECTVEGTSNPNLYWYRQAAGRGLQLLFYSVGIGQISSEVPQNLSASRPQDRQFILSSKKLLLSDSGFYLCARGGTEPREAFFGQGTRLTVV.

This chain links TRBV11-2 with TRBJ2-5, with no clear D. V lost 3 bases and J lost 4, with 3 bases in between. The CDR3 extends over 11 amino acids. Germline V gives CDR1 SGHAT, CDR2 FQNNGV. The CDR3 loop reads CASSFLETQYF. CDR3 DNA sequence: TGTGCCAGCAGCTTCTTAGAGACCCAGTACTTC. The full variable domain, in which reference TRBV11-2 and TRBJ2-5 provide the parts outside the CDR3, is EAGVAQSPRYKIIEKRQSVAFWCNPISGHATLYWYQQILGQGPKLLIQFQNNGVVDDSQLPKDRFSAERLKGVDSTLKIQPAKLEDSAVYLCASSFLETQYFGPGTRLLVL.